This T cell receptor (beta chain) was sequenced for a study of T-cell memory formation after mild COVID-19. Regarding the study as a whole: CD8+ contracting clones occupied EMRA, while CD4+ ones occupied mainly CM and EM.

Between the trimmed V and J ends, which lost 5 bases and 5 bases, there was a span of 15 bases. This CDR3 has 14 residues. About this clonotype itself: The antigen is not known.

TCRdb used MiXCR to reprocess the 5' RACE reads, holding one entry per CDR3 protein. The data show more than 300,000 distinct CDR3 sequences, approximately 14% seen once. The chain employs TRBV12-3 or TRBV12-4 and TRBJ1-1; weak D call: TRBD1 (6 bases). The receptor comes from a young man who had mild COVID-19 (a few samples of this study predate the infection). Cell type and time point are not known. Sequencing input: PBMCs or a T cell subset sorted from them (not recorded which). The CDR3 reads CASSPQTTGTEAFF. CDR3 in DNA: TGTGCCAGCAGTCCCCAAACCACAGGGACTGAAGCTTTCTTT.